This is a list of T cell receptor beta chains from one sample in a study of spatial heterogeneity in lung cancer. TCRdb used MiXCR to reprocess the 5' RACE reads, holding one entry per CDR3 protein. This table has around 9,700 distinct CDR3 sequences, roughly 7.9% appearing once. The source material was lung tumor tissue, sampled at surgery. These TCRs come from a female donor with early-stage non-small cell lung cancer. Both conserved end residues are part of each CDR3. Each record gives: clone size, V gene, D gene, J gene, CDR3 protein, CDR3 DNA. A D gene is named only where the DNA matches it firmly. Expanded clones get a size class; other rows say once, few or many, or leave the size out.

abundance: medium-sized; v_gene: TRBV4-3; d_gene: -; j_gene: TRBJ1-3; CDR3aa: CASSQDVPRGIGNTIYF; CDR3nt: TGCGCCAGCAGCCAAGATGTTCCCAGGGGAATTGGAAACACCATATATTTT
abundance: medium-sized; v_gene: TRBV7-9; d_gene: -; j_gene: TRBJ1-1; CDR3aa: CASSLNADPNTEAFF; CDR3nt: TGTGCCAGCAGCCTCAACGCCGACCCGAACACTGAAGCTTTCTTT
abundance: many; v_gene: TRBV5-5; d_gene: TRBD2; j_gene: TRBJ2-7; CDR3aa: CASSIAGGTYEQYF; CDR3nt: TGTGCCAGCAGCATAGCCGGGGGGACCTACGAGCAGTACTTC
abundance: many; v_gene: TRBV12-3/TRBV12-4; d_gene: -; j_gene: TRBJ1-1; CDR3aa: CASSAQQGNTEAFF; CDR3nt: TGTGCCAGCAGCGCCCAACAGGGTAACACTGAAGCTTTCTTT
abundance: many; v_gene: TRBV7-2; d_gene: -; j_gene: TRBJ1-2; CDR3aa: CASSYRTDGGSGYTF; CDR3nt: TGTGCCAGCAGCTACAGAACGGACGGGGGGTCGGGCTACACCTTC
abundance: medium-sized; v_gene: TRBV20-1; d_gene: -; j_gene: TRBJ2-3; CDR3aa: CSAPPQRGTDTQYF; CDR3nt: TGCAGTGCCCCACCCCAGCGCGGCACAGATACGCAGTATTTT
abundance: many; v_gene: TRBV6-5; d_gene: TRBD1; j_gene: TRBJ1-3; CDR3aa: CASSYSGTGAGNTIYF; CDR3nt: TGTGCCAGCAGTTACTCCGGGACAGGGGCTGGAAACACCATATATTTT
abundance: many; v_gene: TRBV15; d_gene: -; j_gene: TRBJ1-1; CDR3aa: CATRGWGNTEAFF; CDR3nt: TGTGCCACCCGGGGGTGGGGGAACACTGAAGCTTTCTTT
abundance: many; v_gene: TRBV7-2; d_gene: TRBD2; j_gene: TRBJ2-7; CDR3aa: CASTDPKAGGNSYEQYF; CDR3nt: TGTGCCAGCACCGATCCGAAAGCGGGGGGGAACTCCTACGAGCAGTACTTC
abundance: many; v_gene: TRBV2; d_gene: -; j_gene: TRBJ1-6; CDR3aa: CASSEAEGTPLHF; CDR3nt: TGTGCCAGCAGTGAAGCGGAGGGGACACCCCTCCACTTT
abundance: few; v_gene: TRBV3-1; d_gene: -; j_gene: TRBJ2-7; CDR3aa: CASSQTAGEGVEQYF; CDR3nt: TGTGCCAGCAGCCAAACTGCTGGGGAGGGGGTCGAGCAGTACTTC
abundance: many; v_gene: TRBV20-1; d_gene: TRBD2; j_gene: TRBJ2-3; CDR3aa: CSAGLSSGAGNTQYF; CDR3nt: TGCAGTGCTGGTCTGAGCAGCGGGGCCGGGAATACGCAGTATTTT
abundance: few; v_gene: TRBV12-3/TRBV12-4; d_gene: -; j_gene: TRBJ2-5; CDR3aa: CATQGDGETQYF; CDR3nt: TGTGCCACACAAGGGGACGGAGAGACCCAGTACTTC
abundance: medium-sized; v_gene: TRBV6-5; d_gene: -; j_gene: TRBJ1-3; CDR3aa: CASSSGPYSGNTIYF; CDR3nt: TGTGCCAGCAGCTCCGGACCGTACTCTGGAAACACCATATATTTT
abundance: many; v_gene: TRBV27; d_gene: -; j_gene: TRBJ1-5; CDR3aa: CASGARSQPQHF; CDR3nt: TGTGCCAGTGGGGCCCGCAGTCAGCCCCAGCATTTT
abundance: many; v_gene: TRBV9; d_gene: -; j_gene: TRBJ2-2; CDR3aa: CASSAGTGLHTGELFF; CDR3nt: TGTGCCAGCAGCGCCGGTACGGGACTCCACACCGGGGAGCTGTTTTTT
abundance: many; v_gene: TRBV3-1; d_gene: TRBD2; j_gene: TRBJ2-3; CDR3aa: CASRGAGGRQDTQYF; CDR3nt: TGTGCCAGCAGAGGAGCGGGGGGCCGACAAGATACGCAGTATTTT
abundance: many; v_gene: TRBV7-2; d_gene: TRBD2; j_gene: TRBJ2-5; CDR3aa: CASSLEWRGARETQYF; CDR3nt: TGTGCCAGCAGCTTAGAATGGCGGGGGGCCCGGGAGACCCAGTACTTC
abundance: medium-sized; v_gene: TRBV11-2; d_gene: TRBD1; j_gene: TRBJ1-2; CDR3aa: CASSSLDRAEDGYTF; CDR3nt: TGTGCCAGCAGCTCCCTGGACAGGGCGGAAGATGGCTACACCTTC
abundance: -; v_gene: TRBV10-3; d_gene: TRBD1; j_gene: TRBJ1-2; CDR3aa: CAIHRDSNYGYTF; CDR3nt: TGTGCCATACATAGGGACAGCAACTATGGCTACACCTTC
abundance: many; v_gene: TRBV28; d_gene: -; j_gene: TRBJ2-5; CDR3aa: CASSSSAVQETQYF; CDR3nt: TGTGCCAGCAGTTCTAGCGCGGTACAAGAGACCCAGTACTTC
abundance: many; v_gene: TRBV28; d_gene: -; j_gene: TRBJ2-3; CDR3aa: CASSWRGSDTQYF; CDR3nt: TGTGCCAGCAGCTGGAGGGGCTCAGATACGCAGTATTTT
abundance: many; v_gene: TRBV28; d_gene: TRBD1; j_gene: TRBJ1-4; CDR3aa: CASSLEAGGREKLFF; CDR3nt: TGTGCCAGCAGTTTGGAGGCAGGGGGCAGGGAAAAACTGTTTTTT
abundance: many; v_gene: TRBV18; d_gene: -; j_gene: TRBJ2-2; CDR3aa: CASSPGGELFF; CDR3nt: TGTGCCAGCTCACCCGGCGGGGAGCTGTTTTTT